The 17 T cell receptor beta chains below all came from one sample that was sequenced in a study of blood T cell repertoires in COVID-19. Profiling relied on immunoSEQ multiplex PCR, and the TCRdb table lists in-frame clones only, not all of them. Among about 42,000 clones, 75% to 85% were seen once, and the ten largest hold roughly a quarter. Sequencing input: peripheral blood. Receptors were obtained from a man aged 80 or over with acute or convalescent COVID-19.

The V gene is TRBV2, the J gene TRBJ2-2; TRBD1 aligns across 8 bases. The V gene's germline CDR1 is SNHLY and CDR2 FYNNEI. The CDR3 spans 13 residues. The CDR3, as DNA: TGTGGCACCCAGGGGGCTCCCGCCGGGGAGCTGTTTTTT. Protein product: CGTQGAPAGELFF.

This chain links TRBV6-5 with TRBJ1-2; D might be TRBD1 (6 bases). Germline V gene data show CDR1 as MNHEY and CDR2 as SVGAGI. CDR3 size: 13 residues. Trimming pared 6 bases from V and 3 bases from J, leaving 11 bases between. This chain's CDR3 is CASRRGADYGYTF. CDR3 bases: TGTGCCAGCAGGCGGGGGGCTGACTATGGCTACACCTTC.

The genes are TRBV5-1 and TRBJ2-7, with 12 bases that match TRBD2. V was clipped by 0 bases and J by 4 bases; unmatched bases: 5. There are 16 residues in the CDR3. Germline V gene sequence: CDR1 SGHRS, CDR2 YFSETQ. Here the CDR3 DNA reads TGCGCCAGCAGCTTGGTCCCTAGCGGGGGGGCATACGAGCAGTACTTC. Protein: CASSLVPSGGAYEQYF.

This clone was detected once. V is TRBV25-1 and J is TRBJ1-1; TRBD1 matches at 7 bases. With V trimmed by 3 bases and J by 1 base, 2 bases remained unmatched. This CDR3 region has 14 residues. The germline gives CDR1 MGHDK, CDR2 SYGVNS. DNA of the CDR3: TGTGCCAGCAGTGATTGGACAGGGAACACTGAAGCTTTCTTT. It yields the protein CASSDWTGNTEAFF.

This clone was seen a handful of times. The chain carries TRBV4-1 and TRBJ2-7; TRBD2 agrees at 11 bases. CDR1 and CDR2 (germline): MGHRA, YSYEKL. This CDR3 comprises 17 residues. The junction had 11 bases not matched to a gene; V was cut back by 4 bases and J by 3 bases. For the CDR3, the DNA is TGCGCCAGCAGCCTCAGCCTCACTAGCGGGAGTATCTACGAGCAGTACTTC. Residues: CASSLSLTSGSIYEQYF.

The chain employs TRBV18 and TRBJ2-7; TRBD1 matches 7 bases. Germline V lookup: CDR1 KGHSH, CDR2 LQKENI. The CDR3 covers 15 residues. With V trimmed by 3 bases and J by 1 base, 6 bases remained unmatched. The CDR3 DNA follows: TGTGCCAGCTCACCGTACAGGGACAGTTCCTACGAGCAGTACTTC. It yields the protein CASSPYRDSSYEQYF. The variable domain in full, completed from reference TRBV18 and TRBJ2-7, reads NAGVMQNPRHLVRRRGQEARLRCSPMKGHSHVYWYRQLPEEGLKFMVYLQKENIIDESGMPKERFSAEFPKEGPSILRIQQVVRGDSAAYFCASSPYRDSSYEQYFGPGTRLTVT.

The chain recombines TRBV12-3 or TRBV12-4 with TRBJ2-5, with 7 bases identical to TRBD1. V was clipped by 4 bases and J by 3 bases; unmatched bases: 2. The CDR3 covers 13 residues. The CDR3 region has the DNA TGTGCCAGCAGTTACAGGGGTGAAGAGACCCAGTACTTC. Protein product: CASSYRGEETQYF.

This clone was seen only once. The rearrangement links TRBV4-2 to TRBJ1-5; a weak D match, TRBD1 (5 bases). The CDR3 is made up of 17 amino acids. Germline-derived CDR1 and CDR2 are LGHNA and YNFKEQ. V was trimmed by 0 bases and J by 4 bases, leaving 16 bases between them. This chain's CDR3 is CASSQENSAGPNQPQHF. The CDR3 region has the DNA TGTGCCAGCAGCCAAGAAAACAGCGCGGGGCCTAATCAGCCCCAGCATTTT.

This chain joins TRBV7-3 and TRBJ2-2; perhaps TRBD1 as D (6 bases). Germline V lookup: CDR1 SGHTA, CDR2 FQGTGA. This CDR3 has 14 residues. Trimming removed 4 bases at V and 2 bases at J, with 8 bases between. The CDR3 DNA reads TGTGCCAGCAGCTCGGGACATAACACCGGGGAGCTGTTTTTT. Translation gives CASSSGHNTGELFF.

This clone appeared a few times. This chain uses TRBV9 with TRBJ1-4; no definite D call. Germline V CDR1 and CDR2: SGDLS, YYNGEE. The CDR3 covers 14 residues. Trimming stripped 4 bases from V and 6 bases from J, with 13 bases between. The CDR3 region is CASSPGLGYEKLFF. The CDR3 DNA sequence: TGTGCCAGCAGCCCGGGGTTGGGGTATGAAAAACTGTTTTTT.

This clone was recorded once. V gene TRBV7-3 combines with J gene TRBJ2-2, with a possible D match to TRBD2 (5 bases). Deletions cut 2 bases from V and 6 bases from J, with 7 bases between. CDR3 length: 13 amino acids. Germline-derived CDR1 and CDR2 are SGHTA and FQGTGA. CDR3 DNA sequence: TGTGCCAGCAGCTTAGGGAGTCCCGGGGAGCTGTTTTTT. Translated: CASSLGSPGELFF.

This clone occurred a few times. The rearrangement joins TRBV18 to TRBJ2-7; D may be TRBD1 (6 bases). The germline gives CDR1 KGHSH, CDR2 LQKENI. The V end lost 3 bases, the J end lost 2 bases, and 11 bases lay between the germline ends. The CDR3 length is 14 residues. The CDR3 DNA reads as TGTGCCAGCTCACCTTCGACAGGTCCCTACGAGCAGTACTTC. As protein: CASSPSTGPYEQYF.

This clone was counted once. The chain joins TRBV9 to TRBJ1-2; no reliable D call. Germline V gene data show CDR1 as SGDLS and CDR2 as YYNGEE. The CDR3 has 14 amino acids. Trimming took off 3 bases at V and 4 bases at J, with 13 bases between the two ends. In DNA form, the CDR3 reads TGTGCCAGCAGCGCCCCGAGAGGTGTCTATGGCTACACCTTC. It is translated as CASSAPRGVYGYTF.

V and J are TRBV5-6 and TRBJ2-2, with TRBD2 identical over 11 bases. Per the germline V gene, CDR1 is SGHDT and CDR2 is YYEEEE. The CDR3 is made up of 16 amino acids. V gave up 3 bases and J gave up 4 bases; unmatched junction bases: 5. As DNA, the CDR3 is TGTGCCAGCAGCTGGGGGCTAGCGGGGGGCACCGGGGAGCTGTTTTTT. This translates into CASSWGLAGGTGELFF.

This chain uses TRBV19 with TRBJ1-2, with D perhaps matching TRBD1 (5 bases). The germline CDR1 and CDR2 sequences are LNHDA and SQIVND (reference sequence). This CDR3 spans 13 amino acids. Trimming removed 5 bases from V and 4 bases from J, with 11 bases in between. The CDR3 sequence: CASSPDRSYGYTF. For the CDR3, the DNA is TGTGCCAGTAGTCCCGACAGATCCTATGGCTACACCTTC.

The CDR3 reads CASTKIGGARYNEQFF. The CDR3 DNA reads TGTGCCAGTACCAAGATCGGGGGGGCAAGGTACAATGAGCAGTTCTTC. The rearrangement links TRBV19 to TRBJ2-1, with TRBD2 matching 8 bases. CDR3 size: 16 residues. V trimming: 7 bases; J trimming: 4 bases; junction bases outside the gene matches: 12. The germline V gene has CDR1 LNHDA and CDR2 SQIVND (reference sequence).

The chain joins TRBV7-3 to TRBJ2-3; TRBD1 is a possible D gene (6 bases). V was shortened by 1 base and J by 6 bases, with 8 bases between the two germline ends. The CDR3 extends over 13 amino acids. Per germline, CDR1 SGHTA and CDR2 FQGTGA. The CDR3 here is CASSLNRGDTQYF. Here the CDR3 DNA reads TGTGCCAGCAGCTTAAATAGGGGGGATACGCAGTATTTT.